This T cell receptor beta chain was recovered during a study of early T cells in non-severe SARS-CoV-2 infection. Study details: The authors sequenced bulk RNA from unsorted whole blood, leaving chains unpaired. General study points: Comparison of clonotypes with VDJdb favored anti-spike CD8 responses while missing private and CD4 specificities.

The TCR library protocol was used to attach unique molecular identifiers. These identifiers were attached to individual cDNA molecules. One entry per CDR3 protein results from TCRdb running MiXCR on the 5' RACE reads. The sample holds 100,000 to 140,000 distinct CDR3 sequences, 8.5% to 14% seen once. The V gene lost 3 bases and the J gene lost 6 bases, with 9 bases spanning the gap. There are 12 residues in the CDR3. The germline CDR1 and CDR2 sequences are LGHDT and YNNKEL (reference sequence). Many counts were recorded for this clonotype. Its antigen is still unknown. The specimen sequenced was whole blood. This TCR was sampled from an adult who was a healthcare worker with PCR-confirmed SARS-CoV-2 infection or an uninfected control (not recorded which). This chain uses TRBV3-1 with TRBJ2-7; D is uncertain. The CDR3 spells CASSHSSLEQYF. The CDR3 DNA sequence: TGTGCCAGCAGCCATTCGTCCCTCGAGCAGTACTTC.